This T cell receptor beta chain was sequenced during a study of OX40 agonist ivuxolimab in advanced cancers. Study summary: Cohort: 80% to 85% men, mean age approximately 60, aged about 23 to 80. Enrollees could have had prior anti-PD-1, anti-PD-L1 or anti-CTLA-4 therapy, which about 40% had received.

Samples were taken at baseline and on day 1 of cycles 4 and 7. Findings of the study overall: Dose levels from 0.1 to 3.0 mg/kg saw CD4+ and CD8+ blood T cells expand clonally by week 6.

To note about this clone: What it binds is unknown.

Using immunoSEQ multiplex PCR, the repertoire was profiled, and TCRdb retains in-frame clones only, with some absent. The data contain about 88,000 clones, 85% of them singletons. Germline-derived CDR1 and CDR2 are SGHNT and YYREEE (reference sequence). Trimming shortened V by 4 bases and J by 1 base, and 14 bases separated the two germline ends. The CDR3 is 15 amino acids. This chain connects TRBV5-4 to TRBJ1-1; possibly TRBD1 for D (5 bases). Sequenced material: CD4+ or CD8+ T cells sorted from blood, taken in a trial of the OX40 agonist ivuxolimab. The origin of this receptor is an adult with an advanced solid tumor such as melanoma, head and neck, liver or kidney cancer. CDR3 in DNA: TGTGCCAGCAGCCCGACCCCAGGGAGGAACACTGAAGCTTTCTTT. It yields the protein CASSPTPGRNTEAFF.